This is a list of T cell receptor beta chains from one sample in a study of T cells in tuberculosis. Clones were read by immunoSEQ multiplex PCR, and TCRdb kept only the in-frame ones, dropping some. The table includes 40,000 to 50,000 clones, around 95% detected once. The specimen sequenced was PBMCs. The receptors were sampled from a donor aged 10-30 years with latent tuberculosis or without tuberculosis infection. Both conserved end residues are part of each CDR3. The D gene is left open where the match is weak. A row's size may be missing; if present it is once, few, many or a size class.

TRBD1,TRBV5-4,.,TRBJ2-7,CASSQSTGTGGPYEQYF,TGTGCCAGCAGCCAATCAACCGGGACAGGGGGTCCCTACGAGCAGTACTTC
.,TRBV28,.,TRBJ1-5,CASKTTNYNQPQHF,TGTGCCAGCAAAACGACAAATTATAATCAGCCCCAGCATTTT
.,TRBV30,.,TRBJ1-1,CAWSEGTKLFF,TGTGCCTGGAGTGAGGGGACAAAACTCTTCTTT
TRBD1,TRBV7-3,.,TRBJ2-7,CASSPTGGYEQYF,TGTGCCAGCAGCCCAACAGGGGGGTACGAGCAGTACTTC
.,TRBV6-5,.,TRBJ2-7,CASRNPTSYEQYF,TGTGCCAGCAGAAATCCGACTAGCTACGAGCAGTACTTC
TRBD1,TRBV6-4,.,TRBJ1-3,CASSPDRGSGNTIYF,TGTGCCAGCAGCCCCGACAGGGGATCTGGAAACACCATATATTTT
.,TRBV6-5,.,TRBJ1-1,CASSYKGNEAFF,TGTGCCAGCAGTTATAAGGGGAATGAAGCTTTCTTT
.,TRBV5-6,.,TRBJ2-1,CASSSVERDNRRHEQFF,TGTGCCAGCAGCTCCGTAGAAAGGGACAACCGGCGGCATGAGCAGTTCTTC
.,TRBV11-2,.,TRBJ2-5,CASSFRLGEETQYF,TGTGCCAGCAGCTTCCGTTTAGGAGAGGAGACCCAGTACTTC
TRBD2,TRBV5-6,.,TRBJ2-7,CASSSMTSGGYEQYF,TGTGCCAGCAGCTCCATGACTAGCGGGGGATACGAGCAGTACTTC
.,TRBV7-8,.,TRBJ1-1,CASSLDREAEAFF,TGTGCCAGCAGCTTAGACAGGGAAGCTGAAGCTTTCTTT
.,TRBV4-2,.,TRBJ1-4,CASSQDAALDEKLFF,TGTGCCAGCAGCCAAGACGCGGCGTTGGATGAAAAACTGTTTTTT
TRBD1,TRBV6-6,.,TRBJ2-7,CASSPSDRDEQYF,TGTGCCAGCAGCCCATCCGACAGGGACGAGCAGTACTTC
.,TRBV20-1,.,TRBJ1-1,CSVTQFEAFF,TGCAGTGTTACGCAGTTTGAAGCTTTCTTT
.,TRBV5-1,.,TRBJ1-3,CASSSRVPGNTIYF,TGCGCCAGCAGCTCCAGGGTTCCTGGAAACACCATATATTTT
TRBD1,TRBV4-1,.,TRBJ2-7,CASSQGTGSSYEQYF,TGCGCCAGCAGCCAAGGGACAGGGAGCTCCTACGAGCAGTACTTC
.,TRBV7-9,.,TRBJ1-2,CASSQDRGSGYTF,TGTGCCAGCAGCCAAGACAGAGGTAGTGGCTACACCTTC
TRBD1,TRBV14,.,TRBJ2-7,CASSQDRGLGQYF,TGTGCCAGCAGCCAAGACAGGGGGCTAGGGCAGTACTTC
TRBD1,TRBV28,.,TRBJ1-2,CASSTLTGGVYGYTF,TGTGCCAGCAGCACTTTGACAGGGGGTGTCTATGGCTACACCTTC
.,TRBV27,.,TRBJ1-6,CASSLEAGTNSPLHF,TGTGCCAGCAGCCTTGAGGCGGGGACCAATTCACCCCTCCACTTT
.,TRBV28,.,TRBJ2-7,CASSLDGLPFSGQYF,TGTGCCAGCAGTTTGGATGGACTACCCTTTTCCGGGCAGTACTTC
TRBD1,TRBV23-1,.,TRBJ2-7,CASSQGRTGSSYEQYF,TGCGCCAGCAGTCAAGGTAGGACAGGGAGCTCCTACGAGCAGTACTTC
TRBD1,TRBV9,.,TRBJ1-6,CASSVAGGRPGGNSPLHF,TGTGCCAGCAGCGTAGCGGGGGGGAGGCCAGGGGGTAATTCACCCCTCCACTTT
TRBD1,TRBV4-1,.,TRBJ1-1,CASSPPSGRGRFAEAFF,TGCGCCAGCAGCCCACCCTCGGGCAGGGGGCGCTTCGCTGAAGCTTTCTTT
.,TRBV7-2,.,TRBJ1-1,CASSLHPQGNEAFF,TGTGCCAGCAGCTTACACCCCCAGGGGAATGAAGCTTTCTTT
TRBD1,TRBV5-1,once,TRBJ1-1,CASSLQGALDTEAFF,TGCGCCAGCAGCTTGCAGGGGGCTCTTGACACTGAAGCTTTCTTT
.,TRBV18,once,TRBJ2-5,CASSPPREETQYF,TGTGCCAGCTCACCACCGCGGGAAGAGACCCAGTACTTC
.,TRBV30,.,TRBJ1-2,CAWSGAGPYGYTF,TGTGCCTGGAGTGGGGCAGGCCCCTATGGCTACACCTTC
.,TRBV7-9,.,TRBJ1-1,CASSLLGGFGEAFF,TGTGCCAGCAGCTTACTCGGAGGGTTTGGTGAAGCTTTCTTT